The 17 T cell receptor beta chains in this list originate from one sample, sequenced in a study of shared clonotypes between healthy human individuals. Sequenced by immunoSEQ multiplex PCR; TCRdb stores in-frame clones only, minus some. The data show millions of clones, with roughly 94% seen just once and 0.1% to 0.15% held by the top ten. The material sequenced was naive CD4+ T cells sorted from blood. The subset is: CD45RA+ positively selected. Receptors were obtained from a young man in good health.

The gene calls are TRBV2 and TRBJ1-6; possibly TRBD1 for D (6 bases). Trimming stripped 3 bases from V and 9 bases from J, with 12 bases between. The CDR3 runs 14 residues. CDR1 is SNHLY, CDR2 FYNNEI, per germline. In nucleotides, the CDR3 is TGTGCCAGCAGTGATAGGACAGAAGTTTCACCCCTCCACTTT. Its protein product is CASSDRTEVSPLHF.

This chain joins TRBV4-1 and TRBJ2-7; D ambiguous. The CDR3 sequence is 13 residues long. Per the germline V gene, CDR1 is MGHRA and CDR2 is YSYEKL. V was clipped by 1 base and J by 6 bases, with 10 bases between them. The CDR3 bases are TGCGCCAGCAGCCAAGTATCGGGTTTCGAGCAGTACTTC. It yields the protein CASSQVSGFEQYF.

This chain links TRBV18 with TRBJ2-2, with a weak D call TRBD2 (5 bases). The V end was cut by 0 bases, the J end by 2 bases, with 10 bases between. Germline-derived CDR1 and CDR2 are KGHSH and LQKENI. The CDR3 is made up of 16 amino acids. DNA of the CDR3: TGTGCCAGCTCACCACCGGTCGGGATTAACACCGGGGAGCTGTTTTTT. Its protein product is CASSPPVGINTGELFF. Filled out from reference TRBV18 and TRBJ2-2, the complete variable domain reads NAGVMQNPRHLVRRRGQEARLRCSPMKGHSHVYWYRQLPEEGLKFMVYLQKENIIDESGMPKERFSAEFPKEGPSILRIQQVVRGDSAAYFCASSPPVGINTGELFFGEGSRLTVL.

The CDR3 bases are TGTGCCAGCAGTATATTGGACAGGGTAAACTCACCCCTCCACTTT. It specifies CASSILDRVNSPLHF. This rearrangement joins TRBV2 to TRBJ1-6, with TRBD1 matching over 8 bases. V trimming: 5 bases; J trimming: 10 bases; junction bases outside the gene matches: 10. CDR1 and CDR2 from the germline V gene are SNHLY and FYNNEI. CDR3 length equals 15 residues.

This clone was counted between two and nine times. Possible read error: a much larger clone is one base away. Within the sample, other DNA sequences also encode this same CDR3. V is TRBV30 and J is TRBJ1-3, with D unresolved. The CDR3 covers 13 residues. Germline lookup yields CDR1 GTSNPN and CDR2 SVGIG (reference sequence). Trimming took off 1 base at V and 0 bases at J, with 4 bases between the two ends. The CDR3 reads CAWSDSSGNTIYF. The CDR3 bases are TGTGCCTGGAGTGACAGCTCTGGAAACACCATATATTTT.

V usage is TRBV6-5 and J usage is TRBJ1-5; D is ambiguous. This CDR3 contains 15 residues. V lost 8 bases to trimming and J lost 0 bases, with 14 bases between them. The germline gives CDR1 MNHEY, CDR2 SVGAGI. Written as DNA, the CDR3 is TGTGCCAGCGCGACATATCGGGATAGCAATCAGCCCCAGCATTTT. Amino acids: CASATYRDSNQPQHF.

The rearrangement uses TRBV5-1 and TRBJ2-3; D assignment may be TRBD1 or TRBD2 (6 bases each). Germline CDR1 and CDR2: SGHRS and YFSETQ. The CDR3 spans 15 residues. Trimming pared 0 bases from V and 4 bases from J, leaving 12 bases between. CDR3 nucleotide sequence: TGCGCCAGCAGCTTGGAGTCGGGGGCGGCAGATACGCAGTATTTT. It specifies CASSLESGAADTQYF.

The V gene is TRBV29-1, the J gene TRBJ2-3; 10 nucleotides match TRBD1. The germline V gene encodes CDR1 SQVTM and CDR2 ANQGSEA. With V trimmed by 7 bases and J by 1 base, 2 bases remained unmatched. This CDR3 spans 13 amino acids. The DNA for the CDR3 is TGCAGCGGGGGGACAGGGGGCACAGATACGCAGTATTTT. It yields the protein CSGGTGGTDTQYF.

The chain employs TRBV2 and TRBJ2-1, with a tentative D call TRBD2 (7 bases). Per germline, CDR1 SNHLY and CDR2 FYNNEI. V was trimmed by 7 bases and J by 8 bases, leaving 12 bases between them. The CDR3 is made up of 12 amino acids. The CDR3 here is CASKRDIHEQFF. The CDR3 DNA sequence: TGTGCCAGCAAGCGGGACATCCATGAGCAGTTCTTC. Using reference TRBV2 and TRBJ2-1 for the parts outside the CDR3, the full variable domain is EPEVTQTPSHQVTQMGQEVILRCVPISNHLYFYWYRQILGQKVEFLVSFYNNEISEKSEIFDDQFSVERPDGSNFTLKIRSTKLEDSAMYFCASKRDIHEQFFGPGTRLTVL.

With regard to this clone: Different DNA sequences within this sample yield the same CDR3. This chain connects TRBV30 to TRBJ2-7; TRBD1 is a possible D gene (6 bases). The CDR3 is 12 residues long. Germline CDR1 GTSNPN, CDR2 SVGIG (reference sequence). V lost 3 bases and J 3 bases, leaving 9 bases between the germline ends. The CDR3 reads CAWSQQGYEQYF. In DNA form, the CDR3 reads TGTGCCTGGAGCCAACAGGGCTACGAGCAGTACTTC.

The J gene is TRBJ1-5, the V gene TRBV7-9; D might be TRBD1 (5 bases). The CDR3 contains 14 residues. Germline V gene sequence: CDR1 SEHNR, CDR2 FQNEAQ (reference sequence). Trimming pared 5 bases from V and 0 bases from J, leaving 8 bases between. The CDR3 DNA reads as TGTGCCAGCAGCAGGGGTGATAGCAATCAGCCCCAGCATTTT. Its translation is CASSRGDSNQPQHF.

This chain uses TRBV25-1 with TRBJ2-1; D is possibly TRBD1 or TRBD2 (5 bases each). Trimming took 4 bases from V and 5 from J, leaving 18 bases between them. Germline CDR1 is MGHDK and CDR2 is SYGVNS. The CDR3 is made up of 16 amino acids. CDR3 sequence: CASSAPGTQTNNEQFF. The CDR3 nucleotides are TGTGCCAGCAGTGCCCCCGGGACCCAAACCAACAATGAGCAGTTCTTC.

The rearrangement joins TRBV6-1 to TRBJ2-5, with 9 bases matching TRBD2. The V segment lost 8 bases and the J segment 5 bases; nucleotides outside the gene matches: 6. The CDR3 extends over 13 amino acids. Per germline, CDR1 MNHNS and CDR2 SASEGT. The CDR3 sequence: CASVLAGAETQYF. CDR3 nucleotide sequence: TGTGCCAGCGTTTTAGCGGGGGCGGAGACCCAGTACTTC.

CDR3 loop: CASSLPGQYNTGELFF. For the CDR3, the DNA is TGTGCCAGCAGCTTACCCGGACAGTACAACACCGGGGAGCTGTTTTTT. The chain combines TRBV7-2 with TRBJ2-2; D might be TRBD1 (6 bases). Germline V lookup: CDR1 SGHTA, CDR2 FQGNSA. The CDR3 has 16 amino acids. V was trimmed by 2 bases and J by 2 bases, leaving 12 bases between them.

The genes are TRBV6-5 and TRBJ1-6; D uncertain. Trimming left V 5 bases short and J 0 bases short, with 5 bases between. CDR1 and CDR2 (germline): MNHEY, SVGAGI. The CDR3 is made up of 14 amino acids. The CDR3 DNA reads TGTGCCAGCAGTCCAAACTCCTATAATTCACCCCTCCACTTT. The encoded protein is CASSPNSYNSPLHF.

The V gene is TRBV30, the J gene TRBJ1-1; no reliable D call. The CDR3 covers 13 residues. V was cut by 3 bases and J by 1 base, with 9 bases left in between. Germline CDR1 is GTSNPN and CDR2 is SVGIG (reference sequence). The CDR3 nucleotides are TGTGCCTGGAGACCCAGTAAGAACACTGAAGCTTTCTTT. It encodes CAWRPSKNTEAFF.

V is TRBV30 and J is TRBJ2-7, with a tentative D call TRBD1 (6 bases). Germline V CDR1 and CDR2: GTSNPN, SVGIG (reference sequence). The V end was cut by 3 bases, the J end by 7 bases, with 13 bases between. The CDR3 consists of 12 residues. The CDR3 loop reads CAWREARGEQYF. The CDR3 coding sequence is TGTGCCTGGAGGGAGGCTAGGGGGGAGCAGTACTTC.